This is a list of T cell receptor beta chains from one sample in a study of breast tumors, draining lymph nodes, adjacent tissues. TCRdb re-called the multiplex PCR reads with MiXCR, one entry per CDR3 protein. The data contain about 150,000 distinct CDR3 sequences, 32% of them singletons. Sample: axillary lymph node tissue. The receptors here all came from a female donor with breast cancer. Some clones in this sample may be carry-over from other donors' samples. Each CDR3 is given with its conserved first and last residue. D genes are given only for firm matches. A row's size may be missing; if present it is once, few, many or a size class.

D: NA; V: TRBV6-6; size: NA; J: TRBJ1-6; CDR3: CASRPRGDSPLHF; DNA: TGCGCCAGCAGGCCGCGGGGAGATTCACCCCTCCACTTT
D: TRBD1; V: TRBV20-1; size: NA; J: TRBJ1-6; CDR3: CSAPGQGYSPLHF; DNA: TGCAGTGCTCCGGGACAGGGGTATTCACCCCTCCACTTT
D: TRBD1; V: TRBV2; size: many; J: TRBJ2-1; CDR3: CASSAGTGVVQFF; DNA: TGTGCCAGCAGTGCCGGGACAGGGGTTGTGCAGTTCTTC
D: NA; V: TRBV7-2; size: many; J: TRBJ2-7; CDR3: CASSSTGTSEQYF; DNA: TGTGCCAGCAGCTCCACCGGGACGTCCGAGCAGTACTTC
D: TRBD2; V: TRBV20-1; size: NA; J: TRBJ2-7; CDR3: CSASSGASSYEQYF; DNA: TGCAGTGCTTCTAGCGGGGCGAGCTCCTACGAGCAGTACTTC
D: NA; V: TRBV2; size: NA; J: TRBJ1-4; CDR3: CASTRAGTGWEKLFF; DNA: TGTGCCAGCACCCGAGCCGGGACCGGGTGGGAAAAACTGTTTTTT
D: NA; V: TRBV15; size: many; J: TRBJ1-4; CDR3: CATSTSGTGATNEKLFF; DNA: TGTGCCACCAGCACTTCCGGGACGGGTGCAACTAATGAAAAACTGTTTTTT
D: TRBD1; V: TRBV10-3; size: many; J: TRBJ2-7; CDR3: CAIKRQGLSYEQYF; DNA: TGTGCCATCAAACGACAGGGGCTATCCTACGAGCAGTACTTC
D: NA; V: TRBV6-5; size: many; J: TRBJ1-4; CDR3: CASSGLANEKLFF; DNA: TGTGCCAGCAGTGGACTTGCTAATGAAAAACTGTTTTTT
D: TRBD1; V: TRBV7-9; size: NA; J: TRBJ2-1; CDR3: CASSSNRGSYNEQSF; DNA: TGCGCCAGCAGCTCTAACAGGGGTTCCTACAATGAGCAGTCCTTC
D: NA; V: TRBV4-1; size: many; J: TRBJ2-5; CDR3: CASSHHRGGETQYF; DNA: TGCGCCAGCAGCCATCACAGGGGAGGAGAGACCCAGTACTTC
D: NA; V: TRBV12-3/TRBV12-4; size: NA; J: TRBJ1-6; CDR3: CAGSFGRPYNSPLHF; DNA: TGTGCCGGCAGTTTCGGGCGGCCCTATAATTCACCCCTCCACTTT
D: NA; V: TRBV20-1; size: NA; J: TRBJ1-5; CDR3: CSARRLGLQETQHF; DNA: TGCAGTGCTCGTCGCCTTGGACTACAAGAGACCCAGCATTTT
D: TRBD1; V: TRBV6-5; size: many; J: TRBJ1-3; CDR3: CASSYSRDRTHSGNTIYF; DNA: TGTGCCAGCAGTTATTCCCGGGACAGGACCCACTCTGGAAACACCATATATTTT
D: NA; V: TRBV30; size: many; J: TRBJ1-6; CDR3: CAWSGGRGSPLHF; DNA: TGTGCCTGGAGTGGCGGGAGGGGTTCACCCCTCCACTTT
D: NA; V: TRBV20-1; size: once; J: TRBJ2-3; CDR3: CSARGNFRTDTQYF; DNA: TGCAGTGCTAGAGGGAACTTCCGCACAGATACGCAGTATTTT
D: NA; V: TRBV9; size: NA; J: TRBJ1-4; CDR3: CASSSMSSGANEKLFF; DNA: TGTGCCAGCAGCTCCATGTCTAGCGGGGCCAATGAAAAACTGTTTTTT
D: NA; V: TRBV20-1; size: NA; J: TRBJ1-1; CDR3: CSASPQLTNTEAFF; DNA: TGCAGTGCTAGCCCACAGCTTACGAACACTGAAGCTTTCTTT
D: NA; V: TRBV7-2; size: many; J: TRBJ1-3; CDR3: CASSLGGGSGNTIYF; DNA: TGTGCCAGCAGCTTAGGGGGCGGCTCTGGAAACACCATATATTTT
D: TRBD1; V: TRBV12-3/TRBV12-4; size: once; J: TRBJ2-2; CDR3: CASRPRQGATGELFF; DNA: TGTGCCAGCAGACCTAGACAGGGGGCGACCGGGGAGCTGTTTTTT
D: NA; V: TRBV18; size: many; J: TRBJ2-3; CDR3: CASSPNRDPDTQYF; DNA: TGTGCCAGCTCACCAAACAGGGATCCTGATACGCAGTATTTT
D: TRBD1; V: TRBV19; size: many; J: TRBJ1-3; CDR3: CASSVLGTAGNTIYF; DNA: TGTGCCAGTAGTGTACTGGGGACAGCTGGAAACACCATATATTTT
D: NA; V: TRBV12-3/TRBV12-4; size: many; J: TRBJ1-5; CDR3: CASSSRQENQPQHF; DNA: TGTGCCAGCAGTTCACGGCAGGAGAATCAGCCCCAGCATTTT
D: NA; V: TRBV4-3; size: NA; J: TRBJ1-2; CDR3: CASSHLGGNYGYTF; DNA: TGCGCCAGCAGCCACTTAGGGGGTAACTATGGCTACACCTTC
D: NA; V: TRBV7-9; size: many; J: TRBJ1-4; CDR3: CASSGTGSANEKLFF; DNA: TGTGCCAGCAGCGGCACCGGGTCCGCTAATGAAAAACTGTTTTTT
D: TRBD1; V: TRBV30; size: many; J: TRBJ2-1; CDR3: CAWSITGTGGSNEQFF; DNA: TGTGCCTGGAGTATTACCGGGACAGGGGGCTCCAATGAGCAGTTCTTC
D: TRBD1; V: TRBV5-4; size: NA; J: TRBJ1-1; CDR3: CASSLVGTGAPIEAFF; DNA: TGTGCCAGCAGCTTGGTGGGGACAGGGGCGCCTATTGAAGCTTTCTTT
D: NA; V: TRBV29-1; size: NA; J: TRBJ2-1; CDR3: CSVESGQGYNEQFF; DNA: TGCAGCGTTGAAAGTGGGCAGGGTTACAACGAGCAGTTCTTC
D: NA; V: TRBV4-1; size: many; J: TRBJ2-3; CDR3: CASSKRVFPSFSSTDTQYF; DNA: TGCGCCAGCTCCAAGAGGGTATTTCCCTCTTTTTCTAGCACAGATACGCAGTATTTT
D: NA; V: TRBV5-6; size: NA; J: TRBJ2-2; CDR3: CASSFASSTGELFF; DNA: TGTGCCAGCAGCTTTGCAAGCTCCACCGGGGAGCTGTTTTTT
D: NA; V: TRBV9; size: NA; J: TRBJ2-7; CDR3: CASSVSGPGNEQHF; DNA: TGTGCCAGCAGCGTATCGGGGCCGGGGAACGAGCAGCATTTC
D: NA; V: TRBV7-2; size: once; J: TRBJ2-7; CDR3: CASSLTGPVLEQYF; DNA: TGTGCCAGCAGCCTAACAGGGCCCGTCTTGGAGCAGTACTTC
D: NA; V: TRBV7-2; size: many; J: TRBJ2-3; CDR3: CASSPAAADTQYF; DNA: TGTGCCAGCAGCCCAGCGGCCGCAGATACGCAGTATTTT
D: TRBD1; V: TRBV6-6; size: NA; J: TRBJ1-1; CDR3: CATTPGGTEAFF; DNA: TGTGCCACGACACCAGGGGGCACTGAAGCTTTCTTT
D: NA; V: TRBV20-1; size: many; J: TRBJ1-3; CDR3: CSALRPDTGNTIYF; DNA: TGCAGTGCCCTGAGGCCGGATACTGGAAACACCATATATTTT
D: TRBD1; V: TRBV5-5; size: many; J: TRBJ1-5; CDR3: CASSALTGSQPQHF; DNA: TGTGCCAGCAGCGCCTTGACAGGGAGTCAGCCCCAGCATTTT
D: TRBD2; V: TRBV10-2; size: many; J: TRBJ2-1; CDR3: CASKGTSASYEQFF; DNA: TGCGCCAGCAAGGGGACTAGTGCTTCTTACGAGCAGTTCTTC
D: TRBD1; V: TRBV20-1; size: many; J: TRBJ2-5; CDR3: CSARAAGQGGGTQYF; DNA: TGCAGTGCTAGAGCCGCGGGACAGGGAGGGGGGACCCAGTACTTC
D: NA; V: TRBV7-8; size: many; J: TRBJ1-6; CDR3: CASSSASPLHF; DNA: TGTGCCAGCAGCTCTGCGTCACCCCTCCACTTT
D: NA; V: TRBV6-2/TRBV6-3; size: few; J: TRBJ1-2; CDR3: CASSHDRGSYYGYTF; DNA: TGTGCCAGCAGTCACGATAGGGGCAGCTACTATGGCTACACCTTC
D: NA; V: TRBV28; size: many; J: TRBJ2-5; CDR3: CASSLGQGVWETQYF; DNA: TGTGCCAGCAGTTTAGGGCAGGGTGTATGGGAGACCCAGTACTTC
D: NA; V: TRBV7-2; size: many; J: TRBJ1-3; CDR3: CASSLGPAGTHSGNTIYF; DNA: TGTGCCAGCAGCTTAGGCCCAGCAGGAACCCACTCTGGAAACACCATATATTTT
D: TRBD1; V: TRBV11-2; size: many; J: TRBJ2-5; CDR3: CASSIGTGGVETQYF; DNA: TGTGCCAGCAGCATCGGGACAGGGGGCGTCGAGACCCAGTACTTC
D: NA; V: TRBV29-1; size: NA; J: TRBJ1-2; CDR3: CSVVADKNNYGYTF; DNA: TGCAGCGTTGTGGCAGACAAGAATAACTATGGCTACACCTTC
D: TRBD1; V: TRBV5-6; size: NA; J: TRBJ2-1; CDR3: CASSLGRSQGANEQFF; DNA: TGTGCCAGCAGCTTGGGCCGCTCACAGGGGGCCAATGAGCAGTTCTTC
D: NA; V: TRBV11-2; size: many; J: TRBJ2-3; CDR3: CASSLGHRTDTQYF; DNA: TGTGCCAGCAGCTTAGGACACCGCACAGATACGCAGTATTTT
D: NA; V: TRBV3-2; size: NA; J: TRBJ1-6; CDR3: CASSQDGILDSFHSPLHF; DNA: TGCGCCAGCAGCCAAGATGGCATCCTCGACAGTTTCCATTCACCCCTCCACTTT
D: NA; V: TRBV7-8; size: many; J: TRBJ2-5; CDR3: CASSLKAGNLQETQYF; DNA: TGTGCCAGCAGCTTAAAGGCAGGCAACCTCCAAGAGACCCAGTACTTC
D: TRBD2; V: TRBV7-9; size: many; J: TRBJ2-4; CDR3: CASSKPGLADQNIQYF; DNA: TGTGCCAGCAGCAAACCGGGACTAGCGGACCAAAACATTCAGTACTTC
D: NA; V: TRBV30; size: many; J: TRBJ1-6; CDR3: CAWHLGGSHSPLHF; DNA: TGTGCCTGGCACTTAGGAGGGAGTCATTCACCCCTCCACTTT
D: TRBD1; V: TRBV6-2/TRBV6-3; size: many; J: TRBJ2-3; CDR3: CAARTGGKGADTQYF; DNA: TGTGCCGCCAGGACAGGGGGCAAGGGCGCAGATACGCAGTATTTT
D: NA; V: TRBV5-6; size: NA; J: TRBJ1-3; CDR3: CASSPRGPLSGNTIYF; DNA: TGTGCCAGCAGCCCCCGGGGACCGCTCTCTGGAAACACCATATATTTT
D: NA; V: TRBV19; size: many; J: TRBJ1-2; CDR3: CASSPQGLNYGYTF; DNA: TGTGCCAGTAGTCCTCAGGGGCTCAACTATGGCTACACCTTC
D: NA; V: TRBV7-2; size: many; J: TRBJ1-4; CDR3: CASSRPTGGATNEKLFF; DNA: TGTGCCAGCAGCCGCCCGACAGGTGGAGCAACTAATGAAAAACTGTTTTTT
D: TRBD1; V: TRBV5-1; size: NA; J: TRBJ1-1; CDR3: CASTGQGLKNTEAFF; DNA: TGCGCCAGCACTGGACAGGGGTTAAAGAACACTGAAGCTTTCTTT
D: NA; V: TRBV7-3; size: NA; J: TRBJ2-5; CDR3: CASSPQGNETQYF; DNA: TGTGCCAGCAGCCCCCAGGGTAATGAGACCCAGTACTTC
D: NA; V: TRBV6-6; size: once; J: TRBJ2-7; CDR3: CASRSTGRYERYF; DNA: TGTGCCAGCAGGTCGACAGGCCGTTACGAGCGGTACTTC
D: NA; V: TRBV3-1; size: many; J: TRBJ2-3; CDR3: CASSRNTDTQYF; DNA: TGTGCCAGCAGTCGGAACACAGATACGCAGTATTTT
D: NA; V: TRBV15; size: many; J: TRBJ1-5; CDR3: CATSKFGGSGGQPQHF; DNA: TGTGCCACCAGCAAATTTGGGGGTAGCGGAGGGCAGCCCCAGCATTTT
D: TRBD2; V: TRBV6-6; size: few; J: TRBJ2-2; CDR3: CASSPLAGGLPGELFF; DNA: TGTGCCAGCAGTCCGCTAGCGGGGGGGCTCCCCGGGGAGCTGTTTTTT